This TCR beta chain was found in a study of beta chain features in type 1 diabetes. Points from the study as a whole: Possible PCR preference for shorter templates applied equally to patients and controls. Whether TCRB rearrangement is influenced by HLA type went unresolved here. Researchers cautioned that cDNA sequencing could over-represent cells with high TCR expression.

The authors sorted CD4+ naive, central memory, regulatory and stem cell-like memory cells via CD45RO/CCR7/CD25/CD127/CD95/CD27. V lost 5 bases to trimming and J lost 7 bases; unmatched junction nucleotides: 9. The CDR3 extends over 15 amino acids. Germline V gene sequence: CDR1 SEHNR, CDR2 FQNEAQ (reference sequence). About this clone: Its target is not known.

Sequencing targeted expressed TCRB transcripts, as all isolated RNA had been reverse transcribed. Clones were sequenced by immunoSEQ multiplex PCR, and TCRdb holds only the in-frame ones, with some missing. Found here are about 360,000 clones, over 9.5% of them singletons; the top ten hold about 0.017%. This receptor was obtained from a man between 18 and 29 years old in good health. Sequencing was carried out using naive CD4+ T cells from blood. This chain joins TRBV7-9 and TRBJ1-5; 9 positions agree with TRBD1. CDR3 bases: TGTGCCAGCAGCCCTTCGGGACAGGGCCTACAGCCCCAGCATTTT. Amino acids: CASSPSGQGLQPQHF.